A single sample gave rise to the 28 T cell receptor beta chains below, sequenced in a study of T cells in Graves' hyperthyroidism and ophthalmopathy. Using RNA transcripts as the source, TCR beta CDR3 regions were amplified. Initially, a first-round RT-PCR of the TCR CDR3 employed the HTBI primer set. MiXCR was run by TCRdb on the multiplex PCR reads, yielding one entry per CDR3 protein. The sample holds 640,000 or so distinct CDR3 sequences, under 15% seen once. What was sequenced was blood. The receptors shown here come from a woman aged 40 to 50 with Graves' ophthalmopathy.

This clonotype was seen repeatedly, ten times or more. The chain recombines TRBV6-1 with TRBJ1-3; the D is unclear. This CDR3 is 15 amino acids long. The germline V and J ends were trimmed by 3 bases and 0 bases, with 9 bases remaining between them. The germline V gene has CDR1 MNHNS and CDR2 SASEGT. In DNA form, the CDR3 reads TGTGCCAGCAGTGACGACGGAGCCTCTGGAAACACCATATATTTT. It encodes CASSDDGASGNTIYF.

Written as DNA, the CDR3 is TGCGCCAGCAGCCAGGGGTTTGCAGTAACTAACTATGGCTACACCTTC. This gives the protein CASSQGFAVTNYGYTF. The rearrangement uses TRBV4-3 and TRBJ1-2, with D unclear. Germline V gives CDR1 LGHNA, CDR2 YSLEER. V shed 3 bases and J shed 0 bases, with 14 bases lying between them. CDR3 size: 16 residues.

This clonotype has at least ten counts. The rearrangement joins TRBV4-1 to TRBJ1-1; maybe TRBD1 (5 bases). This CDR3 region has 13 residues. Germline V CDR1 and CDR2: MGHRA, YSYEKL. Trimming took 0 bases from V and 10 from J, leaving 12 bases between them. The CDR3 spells CASSQDVGTRAFF. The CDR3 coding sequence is TGCGCCAGCAGCCAAGATGTCGGGACGCGAGCTTTCTTT.

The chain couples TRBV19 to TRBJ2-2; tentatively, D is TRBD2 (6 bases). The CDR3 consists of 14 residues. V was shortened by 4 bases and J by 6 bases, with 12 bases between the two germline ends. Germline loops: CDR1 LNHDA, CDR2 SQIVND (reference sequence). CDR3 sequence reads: CASSRRDSAGELFF. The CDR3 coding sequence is TGTGCCAGTAGTAGGAGGGACTCGGCCGGGGAGCTGTTTTTT.

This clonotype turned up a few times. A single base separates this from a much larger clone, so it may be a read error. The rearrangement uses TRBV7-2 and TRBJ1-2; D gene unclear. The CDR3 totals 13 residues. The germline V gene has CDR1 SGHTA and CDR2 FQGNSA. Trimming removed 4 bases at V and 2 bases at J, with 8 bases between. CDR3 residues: CASSYTVNYGYTF. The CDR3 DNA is TGTGCCAGCAGCTACACAGTGAACTATGGCTACACCTTC.

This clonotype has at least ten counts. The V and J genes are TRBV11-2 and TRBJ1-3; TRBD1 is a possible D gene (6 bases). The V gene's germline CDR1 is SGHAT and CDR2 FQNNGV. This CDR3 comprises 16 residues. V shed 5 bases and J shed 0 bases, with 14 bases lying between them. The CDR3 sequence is CASSPHRESSGNTIYF. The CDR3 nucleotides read TGTGCCAGCAGCCCCCACAGGGAGAGCTCTGGAAACACCATATATTTT.

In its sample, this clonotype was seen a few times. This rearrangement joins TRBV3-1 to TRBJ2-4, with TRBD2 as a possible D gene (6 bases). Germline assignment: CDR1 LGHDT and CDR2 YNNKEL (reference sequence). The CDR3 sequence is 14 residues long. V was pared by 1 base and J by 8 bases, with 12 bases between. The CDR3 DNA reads TGTGCCAGCAGCCAAGTCGTATCGGGGGACATTCAGTACTTC. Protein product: CASSQVVSGDIQYF.

Here the CDR3 reads CASSLSPEAANTGELFF. CDR3 sequence (DNA): TGTGCCAGCAGCTTATCCCCCGAGGCAGCGAACACCGGGGAGCTGTTTTTT. The gene calls are TRBV7-3 and TRBJ2-2; D unresolved. The CDR3 extends over 17 amino acids. Per the germline V gene, CDR1 is SGHTA and CDR2 is FQGTGA. Trimming stripped 2 bases from V and 0 bases from J, with 13 bases between.

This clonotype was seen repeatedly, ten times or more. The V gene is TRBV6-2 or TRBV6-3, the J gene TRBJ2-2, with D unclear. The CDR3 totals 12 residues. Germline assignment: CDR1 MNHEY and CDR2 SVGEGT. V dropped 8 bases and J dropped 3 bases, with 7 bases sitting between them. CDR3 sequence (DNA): TGTGCCAGCGAGACTGACACCGGGGAGCTGTTTTTT. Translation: CASETDTGELFF.

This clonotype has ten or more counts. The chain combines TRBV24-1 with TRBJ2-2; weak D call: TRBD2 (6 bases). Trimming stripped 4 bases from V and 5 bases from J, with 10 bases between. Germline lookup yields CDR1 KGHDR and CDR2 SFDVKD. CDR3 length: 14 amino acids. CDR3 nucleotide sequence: TGTGCCACCAGTGACTGGGGGAGGACCGGGGAGCTGTTTTTT. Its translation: CATSDWGRTGELFF.

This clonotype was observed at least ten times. The CDR3, as DNA: TGTGCCAGTAGTATAGGTCCCCAGGACGGTAATTCACCCCTCCACTTT. This encodes CASSIGPQDGNSPLHF. The gene calls are TRBV19 and TRBJ1-6; unclear D gene. The CDR3 has 16 amino acids. Germline-derived CDR1 and CDR2 are LNHDA and SQIVND (reference sequence). V lost 1 base to trimming and J lost 6 bases, with 13 bases between them.

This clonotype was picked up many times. Written as DNA, the CDR3 is TGTGCCAGCAGCCTCGGGGCGAAGGGCACCGGGGAGCTGTTTTTT. Translation: CASSLGAKGTGELFF. The chain joins TRBV3-1 to TRBJ2-2; D possibly uses TRBD1 or TRBD2 (5 bases each). Germline-derived CDR1 and CDR2 are LGHDT and YNNKEL (reference sequence). V lost 4 bases, J lost 4 bases, and 13 bases lay in between. CDR3 length equals 15 residues. Full variable domain (outside the CDR3, taken from reference TRBV3-1 and TRBJ2-2): DTAVSQTPKYLVTQMGNDKSIKCEQNLGHDTMYWYKQDSKKFLKIMFSYNNKELIINETVPNRFSPKSPDKAHLNLHINSLELGDSAVYFCASSLGAKGTGELFFGEGSRLTVL.

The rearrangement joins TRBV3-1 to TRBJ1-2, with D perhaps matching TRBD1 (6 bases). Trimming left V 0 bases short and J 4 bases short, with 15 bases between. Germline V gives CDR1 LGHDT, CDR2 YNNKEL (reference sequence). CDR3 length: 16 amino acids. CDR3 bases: TGTGCCAGCAGCCAAGACGCGACAGGACCGACCTATGGCTACACCTTC. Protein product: CASSQDATGPTYGYTF.

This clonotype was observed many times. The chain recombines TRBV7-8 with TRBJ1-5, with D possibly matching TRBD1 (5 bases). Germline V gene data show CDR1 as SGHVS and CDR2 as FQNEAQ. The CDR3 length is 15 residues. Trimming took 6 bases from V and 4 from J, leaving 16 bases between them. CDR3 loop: CASSFVDSPNQPQHF. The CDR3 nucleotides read TGTGCCAGCAGTTTCGTCGACAGTCCGAATCAGCCCCAGCATTTT.

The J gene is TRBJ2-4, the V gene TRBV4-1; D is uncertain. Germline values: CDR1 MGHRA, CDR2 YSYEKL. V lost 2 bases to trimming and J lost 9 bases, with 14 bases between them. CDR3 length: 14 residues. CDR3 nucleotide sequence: TGCGCCAGCAGCCAATGGGCTGCGGATGGCATTCAGTACTTC. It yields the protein CASSQWAADGIQYF.

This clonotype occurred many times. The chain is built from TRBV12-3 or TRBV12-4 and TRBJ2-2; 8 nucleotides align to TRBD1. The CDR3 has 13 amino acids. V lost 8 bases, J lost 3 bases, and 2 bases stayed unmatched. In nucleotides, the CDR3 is TGTGCCAGCCACAGGGGGGACACCGGGGAGCTGTTTTTT. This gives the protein CASHRGDTGELFF.

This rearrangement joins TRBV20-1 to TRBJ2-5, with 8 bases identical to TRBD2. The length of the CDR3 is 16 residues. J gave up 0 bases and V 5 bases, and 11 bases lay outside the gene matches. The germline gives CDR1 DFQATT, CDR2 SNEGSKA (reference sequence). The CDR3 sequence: CSARPLLAVHQETQYF. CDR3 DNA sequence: TGCAGTGCTCGACCATTACTAGCGGTACACCAAGAGACCCAGTACTTC.

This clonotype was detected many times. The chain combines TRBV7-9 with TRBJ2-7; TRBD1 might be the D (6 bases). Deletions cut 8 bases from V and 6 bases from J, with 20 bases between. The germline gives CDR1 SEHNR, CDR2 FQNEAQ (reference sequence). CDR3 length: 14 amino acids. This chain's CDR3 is CASGPGHGLPEQYF. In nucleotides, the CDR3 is TGTGCCAGCGGACCGGGACACGGGCTTCCCGAGCAGTACTTC.

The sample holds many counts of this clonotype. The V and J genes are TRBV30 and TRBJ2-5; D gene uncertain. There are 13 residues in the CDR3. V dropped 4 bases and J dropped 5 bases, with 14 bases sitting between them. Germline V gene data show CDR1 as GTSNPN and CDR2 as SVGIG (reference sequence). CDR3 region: CAWKVGGVETQYF. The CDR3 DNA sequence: TGTGCCTGGAAGGTAGGCGGTGTGGAGACCCAGTACTTC.

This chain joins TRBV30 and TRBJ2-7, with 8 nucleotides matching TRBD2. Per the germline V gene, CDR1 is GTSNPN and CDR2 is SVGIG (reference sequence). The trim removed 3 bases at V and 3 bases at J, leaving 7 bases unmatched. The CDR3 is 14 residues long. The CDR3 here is CAWSLGSGGYEQYF. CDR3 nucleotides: TGTGCCTGGAGCCTCGGGAGCGGGGGCTACGAGCAGTACTTC.

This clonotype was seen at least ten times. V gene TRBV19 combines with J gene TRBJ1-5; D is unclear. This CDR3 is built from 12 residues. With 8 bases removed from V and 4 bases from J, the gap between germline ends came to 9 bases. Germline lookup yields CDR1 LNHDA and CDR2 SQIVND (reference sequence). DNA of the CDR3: TGTGCCAGTGCCGTCGGTAATCAGCCCCAGCATTTT. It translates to CASAVGNQPQHF.

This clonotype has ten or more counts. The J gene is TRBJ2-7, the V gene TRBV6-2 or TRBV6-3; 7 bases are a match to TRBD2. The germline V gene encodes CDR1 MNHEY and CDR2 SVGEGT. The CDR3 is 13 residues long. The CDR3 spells CAHLGSGYYEQYF. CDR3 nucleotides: TGTGCTCATTTGGGTAGCGGGTACTACGAGCAGTACTTC.

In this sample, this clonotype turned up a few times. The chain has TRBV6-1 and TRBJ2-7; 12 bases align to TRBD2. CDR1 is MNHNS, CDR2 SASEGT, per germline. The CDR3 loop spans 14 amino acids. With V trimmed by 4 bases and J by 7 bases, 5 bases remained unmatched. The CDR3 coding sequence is TGTGCCAGCAGTGGGACTAGCGGGACTCATGAGCAGTACTTC. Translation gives CASSGTSGTHEQYF.

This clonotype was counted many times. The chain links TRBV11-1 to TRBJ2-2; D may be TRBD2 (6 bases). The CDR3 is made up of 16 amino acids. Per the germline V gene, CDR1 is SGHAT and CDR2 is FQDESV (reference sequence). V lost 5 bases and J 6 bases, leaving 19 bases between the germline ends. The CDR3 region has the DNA TGTGCCAGCAGCCCAGGGAGGCGTAGAGAGGCCGGGGAGCTGTTTTTT. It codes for CASSPGRRREAGELFF.

The CDR3 DNA is TGTGCCACCAGTGATTCACCTAGCGGTTCCACAGATACGCAGTATTTT. Translating gives CATSDSPSGSTDTQYF. The chain carries TRBV24-1 and TRBJ2-3, with TRBD2 identical over 7 bases. Germline V CDR1 and CDR2: KGHDR, SFDVKD. The CDR3 runs to 16 residues. V gave up 2 bases and J gave up 2 bases; unmatched junction bases: 6.

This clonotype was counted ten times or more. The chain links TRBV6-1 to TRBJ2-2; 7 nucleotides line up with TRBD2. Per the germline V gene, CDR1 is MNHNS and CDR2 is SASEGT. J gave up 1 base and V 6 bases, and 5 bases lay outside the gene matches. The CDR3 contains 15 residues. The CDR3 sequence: CASRPSGGNTGELFF. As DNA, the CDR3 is TGTGCCAGCAGGCCTAGCGGCGGGAACACCGGGGAGCTGTTTTTT.

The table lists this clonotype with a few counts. The CDR3 nucleotides are TGTGCCAGTAGCCGCACGGGATTCCGGAGCTCCTACGAGCAGTACTTC. As protein: CASSRTGFRSSYEQYF. This chain joins TRBV19 and TRBJ2-7; a weak D match, TRBD2 (5 bases). The CDR3 is made up of 16 amino acids. V lost 6 bases and J lost 0, with 18 bases in between. CDR1 and CDR2 from the germline V gene are LNHDA and SQIVND (reference sequence).

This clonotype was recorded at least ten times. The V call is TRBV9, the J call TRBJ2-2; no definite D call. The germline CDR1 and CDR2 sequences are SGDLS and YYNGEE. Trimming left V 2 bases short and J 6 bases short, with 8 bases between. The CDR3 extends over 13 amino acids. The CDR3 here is CASSVYSSGELFF. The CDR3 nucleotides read TGTGCCAGCAGCGTTTATAGTTCCGGGGAGCTGTTTTTT.